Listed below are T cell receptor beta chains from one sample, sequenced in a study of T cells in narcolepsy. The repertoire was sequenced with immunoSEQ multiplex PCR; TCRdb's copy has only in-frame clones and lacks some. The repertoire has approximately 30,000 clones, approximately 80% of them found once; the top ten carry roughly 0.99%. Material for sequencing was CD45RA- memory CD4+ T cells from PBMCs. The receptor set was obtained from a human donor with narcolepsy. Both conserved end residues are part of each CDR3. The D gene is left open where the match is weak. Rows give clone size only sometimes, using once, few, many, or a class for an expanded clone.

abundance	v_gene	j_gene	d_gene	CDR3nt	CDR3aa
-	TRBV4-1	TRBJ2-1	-	TGCGCCAGCAGCCAAGATCGGAGGGCCGCCTACAATGAGCAGTTCTTC	CASSQDRRAAYNEQFF
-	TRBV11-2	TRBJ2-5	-	TGTGCCAGCCGACTTCTACCCGGCTTTGGAGCCCAGTACTTC	CASRLLPGFGAQYF
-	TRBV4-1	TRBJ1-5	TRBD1	TGCGCCAGCAGCTCACAGGGGGCTGGCAATCAGCCCCAGCATTTT	CASSSQGAGNQPQHF
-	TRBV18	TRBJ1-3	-	TGTGCCAGCTCACCAGTAGGAGGGTATGGAAACACCATATATTTT	CASSPVGGYGNTIYF
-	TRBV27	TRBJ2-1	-	TGTGCCAGCAGTTTTGCCTATGAGCAGTTCTTC	CASSFAYEQFF
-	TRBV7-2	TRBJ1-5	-	TGTGCCAGCAGCTTAGGGGGGGCGCGGCCCCAGCATTTT	CASSLGGARPQHF
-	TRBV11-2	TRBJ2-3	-	TGTGCCAGCAGCTTAGATCCTTCGTCAGCACGGACGCAGTATTTT	CASSLDPSSARTQYF
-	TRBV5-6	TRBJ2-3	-	TGTGCCAGCACCCAAACTAAGGGAGATACGCAGTATTTT	CASTQTKGDTQYF
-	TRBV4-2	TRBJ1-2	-	TGTGCCAGCAGCCAAGACTATACAGGGAGTGGCTACACCTTC	CASSQDYTGSGYTF
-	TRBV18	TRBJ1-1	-	TGTGCCAGCTCACAATTAACGGGGGGGAACACTGAAGCTTTCTTT	CASSQLTGGNTEAFF
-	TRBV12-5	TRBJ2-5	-	TGTGCTAGTGGTTTGCGCAGGGTACCCCAAGAGACCCAGTACTTC	CASGLRRVPQETQYF
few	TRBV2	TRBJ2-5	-	TGTGCCAGCAAGGACTGGTACCAAGAGACCCAGTACTTC	CASKDWYQETQYF
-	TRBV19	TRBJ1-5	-	TGTGCCAGTAGTATCAATGTTCTTCAGCCCCAGCATTTT	CASSINVLQPQHF
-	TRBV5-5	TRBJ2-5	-	TGTGCCAGCAGCCCCGGACCCTTAATTCAAGAGACCCAGTACTTC	CASSPGPLIQETQYF
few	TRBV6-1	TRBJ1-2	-	TGTGCCAGCAGTTCTGACATGTATGGCTACACCTTC	CASSSDMYGYTF
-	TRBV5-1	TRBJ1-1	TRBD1	TGCGCCAGCAGCTGGGGACAGGCGGCTGAAGCTTTCTTT	CASSWGQAAEAFF
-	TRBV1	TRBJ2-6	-	TGCACCAGCAGCCAAGATAGGGGGCTAGCGGGGGCAGGGGCCAACGTCCTGACTTTC	CTSSQDRGLAGAGANVLTF
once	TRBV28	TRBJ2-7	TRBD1	TGTGCCAGCAGCTGGACAGGGCTTCCCTACGAGCAGTACTTC	CASSWTGLPYEQYF
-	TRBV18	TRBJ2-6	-	TGTGCCAGCTCACCTCCCGGGGCTGGGGCCAACGTCCTGACTTTC	CASSPPGAGANVLTF
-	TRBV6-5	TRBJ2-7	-	TGTGCCAGCAGTCTGGTAGCTGGGTACTACGAGCAGTACTTC	CASSLVAGYYEQYF